One and the same sample provided the 27 T cell receptor beta chains below, sequenced in a study of OX40 agonist ivuxolimab in advanced cancers. Clones were read by immunoSEQ multiplex PCR, and TCRdb kept only the in-frame ones, dropping some. The sample has 85,000 to 100,000 clones, about 85% seen once. The source was CD4+ or CD8+ T cells sorted from blood, collected in a trial of the OX40 agonist ivuxolimab. These receptors all stem from an adult with an advanced solid tumor such as melanoma, head and neck, liver or kidney cancer.

V is TRBV7-9 and J is TRBJ1-1, with D tentatively TRBD1 (6 bases). V gave up 5 bases and J gave up 0 bases, with 19 bases separating them. The V gene's germline CDR1 is SEHNR and CDR2 FQNEAQ (reference sequence). This CDR3 comprises 17 residues. CDR3 sequence: CASSDNPTTGLNTEAFF. Written as DNA, the CDR3 is TGTGCCAGCAGCGATAACCCCACGACAGGATTGAACACTGAAGCTTTCTTT.

This chain joins TRBV5-1 and TRBJ2-1; no reliable D call. V was trimmed by 1 base and J by 7 bases, leaving 6 bases between them. CDR1 is SGHRS, CDR2 YFSETQ, per germline. This CDR3 has 12 amino acids. CDR3 region: CASSLFENEQFF. The CDR3 DNA sequence: TGCGCCAGCAGCTTGTTCGAGAATGAGCAGTTCTTC.

The chain carries TRBV9 and TRBJ2-5, with 9 bases fitting TRBD2. With the DNA end fitting TRBJ2-7 better, the J assignment may be wrong. This CDR3 region has 14 residues. Germline V gene data show CDR1 as SGDLS and CDR2 as YYNGEE. The CDR3 region has the DNA TGTGCCAGCAGCAAAGCGGGAGGCTCCTACGAGCAGTACTTC. Translated: CASSKAGGSYEQYF.

This CDR3 reads CASSSIRTRRGAQYF. The CDR3 DNA follows: TGTGCCAGCAGCTCGATTAGGACGCGGCGGGGGGCCCAGTACTTC. This chain connects TRBV11-2 to TRBJ2-5; 8 nucleotides line up with TRBD2. The germline CDR1 and CDR2 sequences are SGHAT and FQNNGV. With V trimmed by 4 bases and J by 9 bases, 13 bases remained unmatched. This CDR3 comprises 15 residues.

The chain joins TRBV27 to TRBJ1-2, with D perhaps TRBD1 (6 bases). Germline V gene data show CDR1 as MNHEY and CDR2 as SMNVEV (reference sequence). The CDR3 totals 16 residues. V was trimmed by 0 bases and J by 0 bases, leaving 11 bases between them. In nucleotides, the CDR3 is TGTGCCAGCAGTTTATCGGTAGGGGGGACTAACTATGGCTACACCTTC. This translates into CASSLSVGGTNYGYTF.

Concerning this clone: At one end, the junction sequence differs from germline, possibly due to a read error. This chain joins TRBV30 and TRBJ2-7; 7 bases line up with TRBD1. The CDR3 length is 14 residues. CDR1 and CDR2 (germline): GTSNPN, SVGIG (reference sequence). CDR3 in amino acids: CTCFPGQRNNEQYF. CDR3 DNA sequence: TGTACCTGCTTTCCGGGACAGAGAAACAACGAGCAGTACTTC. The variable domain in full, with the rest retrieved from reference TRBV30 and TRBJ2-7, is SQTIHQWPATLVQPVGSPLSLECTVEGTSNPNLYWYRQAAGRGLQLLFYSVGIGQISSEVPQNLSASRPQDRQFILSSKKLLLSDSGFYLCTCFPGQRNNEQYFGPGTRLTVT.

The chain has TRBV28 and TRBJ2-5; weak D call: TRBD1 (5 bases). Near its end, the DNA agrees better with TRBJ2-7, so the J call may be wrong. This CDR3 comprises 16 residues. CDR1 MDHEN and CDR2 SYDVKM come from the germline V gene. CDR3 sequence: CASSYTGTLGNYEQYF. The CDR3 DNA sequence: TGTGCCAGCAGCTATACAGGAACCCTAGGGAACTACGAGCAGTACTTC.

This clone was seen more than once but under ten times. The chain recombines TRBV25-1 with TRBJ2-2; no clear D gene. CDR1 and CDR2 from the germline V gene are MGHDK and SYGVNS. This CDR3 has 15 residues. The V end lost 3 bases, the J end lost 0 bases, and 8 bases lay between the germline ends. CDR3 region: CASSDTVANTGELFF. The CDR3 bases are TGTGCCAGCAGTGACACTGTCGCGAACACCGGGGAGCTGTTTTTT. The variable domain in full, completed from reference TRBV25-1 and TRBJ2-2, reads EADIYQTPRYLVIGTGKKITLECSQTMGHDKMYWYQQDPGMELHLIHYSYGVNSTEKGDLSSESTVSRIRTEHFPLTLESARPSHTSQYLCASSDTVANTGELFFGEGSRLTVL.

This chain joins TRBV9 and TRBJ2-5, with D possibly being TRBD2 (6 bases). Germline CDR1 SGDLS, CDR2 YYNGEE. The V gene lost 0 bases and the J gene lost 5 bases, with 8 bases spanning the gap. The length of the CDR3 is 13 residues. The CDR3 protein is CASSVAGEETQYF. DNA for the CDR3: TGTGCCAGCAGCGTAGCGGGAGAGGAGACCCAGTACTTC.

This clone was observed a handful of times. The gene calls are TRBV2 and TRBJ2-1, with 11 bases that match TRBD2. With 8 bases clipped from V and 7 bases from J, the junction kept 10 bases outside the gene matches. The CDR3 totals 15 residues. CDR1 and CDR2 (germline): SNHLY, FYNNEI. CDR3 protein: CASQGLAGGGNEQFF. The CDR3 DNA reads TGTGCCAGCCAGGGGCTAGCGGGAGGTGGGAATGAGCAGTTCTTC.

This chain links TRBV5-6 with TRBJ2-7; D not resolved. Germline CDR1 is SGHDT and CDR2 is YYEEEE. This CDR3 is 13 amino acids long. Deletions cut 4 bases from V and 1 base from J, with 9 bases between. CDR3 residues: CASSPAGSYEQYF. The CDR3 DNA is TGTGCCAGCAGCCCGGCCGGATCCTACGAGCAGTACTTC.

The chain links TRBV9 to TRBJ1-3; D possibly corresponds to TRBD1 (6 bases). Trimming took off 3 bases at V and 4 bases at J, with 14 bases between the two ends. Germline V gene data show CDR1 as SGDLS and CDR2 as YYNGEE. CDR3 size: 15 residues. The CDR3 region has the DNA TGTGCCAGCAGCGGCTCAGGGGTTTCCGGAAACACCATATATTTT. Translating gives CASSGSGVSGNTIYF.

V and J are TRBV28 and TRBJ1-4; no clear D. V lost 5 bases to trimming and J lost 3 bases, with 13 bases between them. Germline CDR1 is MDHEN and CDR2 is SYDVKM. The CDR3 length is 15 residues. CDR3: CASSQDTGSNEKLFF. For the CDR3, the DNA is TGTGCCAGCAGTCAAGACACGGGTTCTAATGAAAAACTGTTTTTT.

V is TRBV15 and J is TRBJ2-6; D is undetermined. Between the trimmed V and J ends, which lost 1 base and 4 bases, there was a span of 17 bases. In germline, CDR1 is LNHNV, CDR2 YYDKDF (reference sequence). The CDR3 has 18 amino acids. The CDR3 sequence: CATSRGRVFTSGANVLTF. The DNA for the CDR3 is TGTGCCACCAGCAGAGGAAGGGTTTTTACCTCCGGGGCCAACGTCCTGACTTTC. Looking up the rest from reference TRBV15 and TRBJ2-6 gives the full variable domain: DAMVIQNPRYQVTQFGKPVTLSCSQTLNHNVMYWYQQKSSQAPKLLFHYYDKDFNNEADTPDNFQSRRPNTSFCFLDIRSPGLGDTAMYLCATSRGRVFTSGANVLTFGAGSRLTVL.

The rearrangement joins TRBV7-9 to TRBJ2-1; 13 bases are shared with TRBD2. CDR3 length: 17 residues. The germline V gene encodes CDR1 SEHNR and CDR2 FQNEAQ (reference sequence). V shed 1 base, J shed 7 bases, and the junction held 7 bases outside the gene matches. CDR3 in DNA: TGTGCCAGCAGCTTAGTCCGGACTAGCGGGAGTGTGAATGAGCAGTTCTTC. The encoded protein is CASSLVRTSGSVNEQFF.

The CDR3 reads CASSWTSGTDEQYF. For the CDR3, the DNA is TGTGCCAGCAGCTGGACCTCCGGGACAGACGAGCAGTACTTC. The chain is built from TRBV5-6 and TRBJ2-7; TRBD1 matches 7 bases. The trim removed 3 bases at V and 5 bases at J, leaving 8 bases unmatched. The CDR3 length is 14 residues. In germline, CDR1 is SGHDT, CDR2 YYEEEE.

The rearrangement joins TRBV28 to TRBJ2-7; 9 nucleotides agree with TRBD1. CDR1 is MDHEN, CDR2 SYDVKM, per germline. V gave up 4 bases and J gave up 2 bases; unmatched junction bases: 3. The CDR3 is made up of 14 amino acids. This CDR3 reads CASSWDREAYEQYF. The CDR3 DNA is TGTGCCAGCAGTTGGGACAGGGAGGCCTACGAGCAGTACTTC.

The genes are TRBV30 and TRBJ2-5; D not resolved. CDR1 and CDR2 (germline): GTSNPN, SVGIG (reference sequence). V was cut by 3 bases and J by 0 bases, with 8 bases left in between. The CDR3 loop spans 13 amino acids. The CDR3 DNA sequence: TGTGCCTGGAGCCTAGAAAACCAAGAGACCCAGTACTTC. This sequence encodes CAWSLENQETQYF.

The chain recombines TRBV2 with TRBJ1-2; tentatively, D is TRBD1 (5 bases). This CDR3 has 13 residues. Trimming took off 6 bases at V and 2 bases at J, with 10 bases between the two ends. The germline gives CDR1 SNHLY, CDR2 FYNNEI. CDR3 loop: CASSATANYGYTF. The CDR3 DNA reads as TGTGCCAGCAGCGCGACAGCAAACTATGGCTACACCTTC.

The J gene is TRBJ2-1, the V gene TRBV19, with no clear D. The CDR3 is 12 residues long. Trimming stripped 4 bases from V and 7 bases from J, with 8 bases between. Germline assignment: CDR1 LNHDA and CDR2 SQIVND (reference sequence). The CDR3, as DNA: TGTGCCAGTAGTACGCGAAAGAATGAGCAGTTCTTC. Protein sequence: CASSTRKNEQFF. Combining the CDR3 with reference TRBV19 and TRBJ2-1 gives the whole variable domain DGGITQSPKYLFRKEGQNVTLSCEQNLNHDAMYWYRQDPGQGLRLIYYSQIVNDFQKGDIAEGYSVSREKKESFPLTVTSAQKNPTAFYLCASSTRKNEQFFGPGTRLTVL.

This chain joins TRBV11-3 and TRBJ1-1, with D unclear. The CDR3 is 13 residues long. The germline gives CDR1 SGHNT, CDR2 YENEEA. V gave up 1 base and J gave up 8 bases, with 11 bases separating them. CDR3 loop: CASSLVGATEAFF. DNA for the CDR3: TGTGCCAGCAGCTTAGTAGGTGCAACAGAAGCTTTCTTT.

This sequence joins TRBV5-1 and TRBJ2-3; D may be TRBD1 or TRBD2 (5 bases each). The V and J ends lost 0 bases and 4 bases respectively, with 18 bases between them. Germline values: CDR1 SGHRS, CDR2 YFSETQ. The CDR3 loop spans 17 amino acids. The CDR3 loop reads CASSLGSGGTLADTQYF. CDR3 sequence (DNA): TGCGCCAGCAGCTTGGGCTCTGGGGGAACACTCGCAGATACGCAGTATTTT. The variable domain in full, with the rest retrieved from reference TRBV5-1 and TRBJ2-3, is KAGVTQTPRYLIKTRGQQVTLSCSPISGHRSVSWYQQTPGQGLQFLFEYFSETQRNKGNFPGRFSGRQFSNSRSEMNVSTLELGDSALYLCASSLGSGGTLADTQYFGPGTRLTVL.

This clone was seen a handful of times. The chain has TRBV5-8 and TRBJ1-5, with unresolved D. The germline V gene has CDR1 SGHTS and CDR2 YDEGEE. The CDR3 is made up of 12 amino acids. Trimming left V 0 bases short and J 8 bases short, with 6 bases between. CDR3 DNA: TGTGCCAGCAGCTTGGGACGTGAGCCCCAGCATTTT. This encodes CASSLGREPQHF.

The chain is built from TRBV10-3 and TRBJ2-7, with a tentative D call TRBD1 (6 bases). V dropped 3 bases and J dropped 7 bases, with 13 bases sitting between them. The CDR3 loop spans 13 amino acids. Germline lookup yields CDR1 ENHRY and CDR2 SYGVKD. The CDR3 sequence is CAISDRGMGEQYF. CDR3 in DNA: TGTGCCATCAGTGACAGGGGAATGGGGGAGCAGTACTTC.

This clone was recorded once. The CDR3 region is CASSPGVTVLNEQYF. CDR3 coding DNA: TGTGCCAGCAGCCCTGGGGTGACAGTCCTCAACGAGCAGTACTTC. The chain uses TRBV28 and TRBJ2-7; TRBD1 is a possible D gene (5 bases). V was pared by 6 bases and J by 5 bases, with 20 bases between. Per germline, CDR1 MDHEN and CDR2 SYDVKM. The CDR3 extends over 15 amino acids.

The DNA for the CDR3 is TGCGCCAGCAGCTTTGGGGGGACACGGGAAAAACTGTTTTTT. It yields the protein CASSFGGTREKLFF. V gene TRBV5-1 combines with J gene TRBJ1-4; D might be TRBD1 (6 bases). The CDR3 loop spans 14 amino acids. The V gene lost 2 bases and the J gene lost 8 bases, with 13 bases spanning the gap. CDR1 is SGHRS, CDR2 YFSETQ, per germline. The entire variable domain, with the rest obtained from reference TRBV5-1 and TRBJ1-4, is as follows: KAGVTQTPRYLIKTRGQQVTLSCSPISGHRSVSWYQQTPGQGLQFLFEYFSETQRNKGNFPGRFSGRQFSNSRSEMNVSTLELGDSALYLCASSFGGTREKLFFGSGTQLSVL.

The CDR3 bases are TGTGCCTGGAGTGACGGGACAGGGAGCTCCTACAATGAGCAGTTCTTC. Amino acids: CAWSDGTGSSYNEQFF. The chain uses TRBV30 and TRBJ2-1, with TRBD1 identical over 9 bases. This CDR3 is built from 16 residues. The germline V gene has CDR1 GTSNPN and CDR2 SVGIG (reference sequence). V shed 1 base, J shed 0 bases, and the junction held 4 bases outside the gene matches. The full variable domain, rest sourced from reference TRBV30 and TRBJ2-1, is SQTIHQWPATLVQPVGSPLSLECTVEGTSNPNLYWYRQAAGRGLQLLFYSVGIGQISSEVPQNLSASRPQDRQFILSSKKLLLSDSGFYLCAWSDGTGSSYNEQFFGPGTRLTVL.